The 10 T cell receptor beta chains given below trace back to one sample, sequenced in a study of blood T cell repertoires in COVID-19. The protocol was immunoSEQ multiplex PCR, while the TCRdb copy is restricted to in-frame clones and leaves out a portion. The table records fewer than 400,000 clones, around 90% of them present only once. The specimen was peripheral blood. These TCRs come from a woman aged 30 to 39 with COVID-19, enrolled during active disease.

The chain is built from TRBV23-1 and TRBJ2-1; TRBD2 aligns across 15 bases. TRBV23-1 is treated as an ORF (open reading frame) with a function not yet certain. This CDR3 is built from 19 residues. J gave up 4 bases and V 4 bases, and 11 bases lay outside the gene matches. The CDR3 loop reads CASSLDRAGTSGRYNEQFF. The CDR3 bases are TGCGCCAGCAGTCTGGACCGGGCCGGGACTAGCGGGAGGTACAATGAGCAGTTCTTC.

This clone was detected once. This chain joins TRBV6-1 and TRBJ2-2; tentative D call: TRBD2 (6 bases). Germline CDR1 and CDR2: MNHNS and SASEGT. Trimming shortened V by 1 base and J by 6 bases, and 9 bases separated the two germline ends. This CDR3 spans 14 amino acids. The CDR3 DNA sequence: TGTGCCAGCAGTGAAGTCTGGAGGGCCGGGGAGCTGTTTTTT. This translates into CASSEVWRAGELFF.

J is TRBJ1-5 and V is TRBV19; 9 positions agree with TRBD1. The CDR3 sequence is 16 residues long. J gave up 7 bases and V 1 base, and 8 bases lay outside the gene matches. Germline values: CDR1 LNHDA, CDR2 SQIVND (reference sequence). The CDR3 region has the DNA TGTGCCAGTAGTATAGGTACAGGGGGCTTAGACCAGCCCCAGCATTTT. The encoded protein is CASSIGTGGLDQPQHF. Complete variable domain (other parts from reference TRBV19 and TRBJ1-5): DGGITQSPKYLFRKEGQNVTLSCEQNLNHDAMYWYRQDPGQGLRLIYYSQIVNDFQKGDIAEGYSVSREKKESFPLTVTSAQKNPTAFYLCASSIGTGGLDQPQHFGDGTRLSIL.

The V call is TRBV14, the J call TRBJ2-7, with a weak D call TRBD2 (6 bases). Germline V CDR1 and CDR2: SGHDN, FVKESK. V lost 3 bases to trimming and J lost 2 bases, with 14 bases between them. CDR3 length: 15 amino acids. Written as DNA, the CDR3 is TGTGCCAGCAGCCATGGACCCCCGGGGGCCTACGAGCAGTACTTC. It translates to CASSHGPPGAYEQYF.

V is TRBV6-5 and J is TRBJ1-1; TRBD1 aligns across 9 bases. J lost 2 bases, V lost 0 bases, and 1 base had no gene match. The CDR3 extends over 15 amino acids. Germline V gene data show CDR1 as MNHEY and CDR2 as SVGAGI. The CDR3 DNA is TGTGCCAGCAGTTACTCGGACAGGGGAAACACTGAAGCTTTCTTT. This gives the protein CASSYSDRGNTEAFF.

The genes are TRBV3-1 (or the pseudogene TRBV3-2) and TRBJ1-2; 12 nucleotides line up with TRBD1. The J segment lost 8 bases and the V segment lost 6 bases, leaving 10 bases of the junction unmatched. This CDR3 region has 15 residues. Germline CDR1 is LGHDT and CDR2 is YNNKEL (reference sequence). This CDR3 reads CASRQHRDRGRGYTF. CDR3 bases: TGTGCCAGCAGACAGCACCGGGACAGGGGGCGAGGCTACACCTTC.

The genes are TRBV25-1 and TRBJ1-4; 8 bases align to TRBD1. V lost 6 bases and J lost 4; bases outside the gene matches: 4. The germline V gene has CDR1 MGHDK and CDR2 SYGVNS. This CDR3 spans 14 amino acids. The CDR3 here is CASSTGGSNEKLFF. CDR3 DNA: TGTGCCAGCAGCACAGGGGGAAGTAATGAAAAACTGTTTTTT. Using reference TRBV25-1 and TRBJ1-4 for the parts outside the CDR3, the full variable domain is EADIYQTPRYLVIGTGKKITLECSQTMGHDKMYWYQQDPGMELHLIHYSYGVNSTEKGDLSSESTVSRIRTEHFPLTLESARPSHTSQYLCASSTGGSNEKLFFGSGTQLSVL.

The chain combines TRBV19 with TRBJ1-1; D gene uncertain. The CDR3 covers 15 residues. V lost 3 bases, J lost 0 bases, and 11 bases lay in between. Germline values: CDR1 LNHDA, CDR2 SQIVND (reference sequence). Here the CDR3 reads CASSIGSLMNTEAFF. CDR3 nucleotide sequence: TGTGCCAGTAGTATCGGGTCTCTAATGAACACTGAAGCTTTCTTT.

The V and J genes are TRBV10-1 and TRBJ2-7, with D possibly being TRBD1 (5 bases). This CDR3 has 15 residues. The germline V gene has CDR1 WNHNN and CDR2 SYGVQD (reference sequence). Between the trimmed V and J ends, which lost 0 bases and 0 bases, there was a span of 9 bases. CDR3 in DNA: TGCGCCAGCAGTGAGTCTGCCAGGGACTCCTACGAGCAGTACTTC. Its protein product is CASSESARDSYEQYF.

The V and J genes are TRBV28 and TRBJ1-3, with TRBD1 identical over 9 bases. V gave up 3 bases and J gave up 0 bases; unmatched junction bases: 6. The length of the CDR3 is 17 residues. The germline CDR1 and CDR2 sequences are MDHEN and SYDVKM. CDR3 bases: TGTGCCAGCAGTTTCGGGACAGGGTATGTCTCTGGAAACACCATATATTTT. Its protein is CASSFGTGYVSGNTIYF. Using reference TRBV28 and TRBJ1-3 for the parts outside the CDR3, the full variable domain is DVKVTQSSRYLVKRTGEKVFLECVQDMDHENMFWYRQDPGLGLRLIYFSYDVKMKEKGDIPEGYSVSREKKERFSLILESASTNQTSMYLCASSFGTGYVSGNTIYFGEGSWLTVV.